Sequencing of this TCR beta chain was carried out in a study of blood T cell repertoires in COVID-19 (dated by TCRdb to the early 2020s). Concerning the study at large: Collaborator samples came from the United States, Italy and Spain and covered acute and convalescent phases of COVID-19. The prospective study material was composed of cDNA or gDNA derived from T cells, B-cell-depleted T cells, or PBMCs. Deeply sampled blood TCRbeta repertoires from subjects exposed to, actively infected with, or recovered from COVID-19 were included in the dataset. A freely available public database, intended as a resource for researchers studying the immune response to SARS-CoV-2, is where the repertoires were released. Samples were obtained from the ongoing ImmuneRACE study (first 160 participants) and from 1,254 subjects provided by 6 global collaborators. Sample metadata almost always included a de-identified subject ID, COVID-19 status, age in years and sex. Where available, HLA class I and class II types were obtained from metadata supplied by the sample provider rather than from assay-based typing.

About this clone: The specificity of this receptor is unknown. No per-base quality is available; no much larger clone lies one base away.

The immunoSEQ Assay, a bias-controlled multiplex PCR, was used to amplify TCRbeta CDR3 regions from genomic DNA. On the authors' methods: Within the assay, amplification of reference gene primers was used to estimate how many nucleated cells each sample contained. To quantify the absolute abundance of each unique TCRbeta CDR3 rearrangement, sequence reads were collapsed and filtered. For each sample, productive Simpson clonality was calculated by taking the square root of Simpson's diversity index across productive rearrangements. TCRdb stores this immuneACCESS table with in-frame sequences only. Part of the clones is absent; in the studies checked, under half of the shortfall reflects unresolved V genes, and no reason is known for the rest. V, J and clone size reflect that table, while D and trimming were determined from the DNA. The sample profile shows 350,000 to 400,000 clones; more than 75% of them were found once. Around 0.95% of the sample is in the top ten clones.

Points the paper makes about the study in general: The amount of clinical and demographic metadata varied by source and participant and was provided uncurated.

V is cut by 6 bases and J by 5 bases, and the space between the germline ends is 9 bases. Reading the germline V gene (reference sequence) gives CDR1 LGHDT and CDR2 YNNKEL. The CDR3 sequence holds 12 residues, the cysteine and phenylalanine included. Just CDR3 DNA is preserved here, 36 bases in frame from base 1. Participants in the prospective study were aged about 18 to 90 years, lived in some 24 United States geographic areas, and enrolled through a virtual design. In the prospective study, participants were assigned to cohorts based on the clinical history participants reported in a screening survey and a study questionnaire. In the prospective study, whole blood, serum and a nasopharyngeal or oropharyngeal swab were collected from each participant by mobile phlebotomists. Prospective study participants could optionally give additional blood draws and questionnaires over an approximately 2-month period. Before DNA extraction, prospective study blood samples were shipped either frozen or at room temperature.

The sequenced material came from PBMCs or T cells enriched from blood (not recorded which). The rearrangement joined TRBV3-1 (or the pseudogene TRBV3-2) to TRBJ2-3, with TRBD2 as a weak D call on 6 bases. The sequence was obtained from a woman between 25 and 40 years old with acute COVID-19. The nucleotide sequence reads TGTGCCAGCAGGGGAGGCGGAGATACGCAGTATTTT. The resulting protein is CASRGGGDTQYF.